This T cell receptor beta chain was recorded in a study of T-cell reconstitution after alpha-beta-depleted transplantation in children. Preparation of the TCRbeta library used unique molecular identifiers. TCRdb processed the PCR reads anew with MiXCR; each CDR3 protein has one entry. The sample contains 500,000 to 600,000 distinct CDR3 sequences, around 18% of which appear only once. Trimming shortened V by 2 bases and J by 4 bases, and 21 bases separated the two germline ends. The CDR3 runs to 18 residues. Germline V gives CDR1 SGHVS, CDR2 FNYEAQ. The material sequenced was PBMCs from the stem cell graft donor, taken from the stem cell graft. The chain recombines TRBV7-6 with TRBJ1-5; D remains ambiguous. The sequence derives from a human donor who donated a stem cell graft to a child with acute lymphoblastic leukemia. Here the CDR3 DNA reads TGTGCCAGCAGCTTATCTCCTGCGGGCCGCGGTCTAAATCAGCCCCAGCATTTT. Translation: CASSLSPAGRGLNQPQHF.